Below, 26 T cell receptor beta chains from the same sample are listed, as sequenced in a study of cytomegalovirus exposure and HLA in healthy donors (dated by TCRdb to about 2017). Library method: the immunoSEQ multiplex PCR assay. TCRdb took over this immuneACCESS table, retaining in-frame rearrangements with V and J assigned. Such tables are incomplete; in checked studies, under half of the missing clones stem from an unresolved V gene, and the remainder is unexplained. For this sample there are hundreds of thousands of clones; less than 90% appear just once. The leading ten clones occupy 4.5% to 7% of the sample. The sequenced sample consisted of PBMCs. These TCRs come from a woman under 30 in good health and CMV-seronegative.

This sequence joins TRBV6-5 and TRBJ1-4; unclear D gene. The CDR3 is 15 amino acids. CDR1 is MNHEY and CDR2 is SVGAGI in the germline V gene. V was shortened by 2 bases and J by 1 base, with 8 bases between the two germline ends. This CDR3 reads CASSYRRITNEKLFF. CDR3 coding DNA: TGTGCCAGCAGTTACAGAAGGATAACTAATGAAAAACTGTTTTTT.

The genes are TRBV10-3 and TRBJ1-4; 7 bases agree with TRBD1. The CDR3 runs to 16 residues. Germline loops: CDR1 ENHRY, CDR2 SYGVKD. V lost 1 base to trimming and J lost 7 bases; unmatched junction nucleotides: 9. CDR3 sequence reads: CAISELRGRDGEKLFF. The DNA of the CDR3 is TGTGCCATCAGTGAGTTGAGGGGGCGCGACGGTGAAAAACTGTTTTTT.

The chain recombines TRBV6-5 with TRBJ2-2; TRBD1 matches 11 bases. CDR1 and CDR2 from the germline V gene are MNHEY and SVGAGI. Trimming at V came to 5 bases and at J to 10 bases, leaving 9 bases not matched to a gene. CDR3 length: 15 amino acids. In DNA form, the CDR3 reads TGTGCCAGCAGTACCGGGACAGGGGGTTCCGAGGAGCTGTTTTTT. Residues: CASSTGTGGSEELFF.

The rearrangement uses TRBV2 and TRBJ2-3, with D possibly matching TRBD1 (6 bases). The V gene's germline CDR1 is SNHLY and CDR2 FYNNEI. V was shortened by 9 bases and J by 6 bases, with 22 bases between the two germline ends. The CDR3 loop spans 15 amino acids. CDR3 sequence reads: CARLRDTVGVDTQYF. The CDR3, as DNA: TGTGCCAGATTACGGGACACCGTTGGGGTGGATACGCAGTATTTT. Full variable domain (rest looked up from reference TRBV2 and TRBJ2-3): EPEVTQTPSHQVTQMGQEVILRCVPISNHLYFYWYRQILGQKVEFLVSFYNNEISEKSEIFDDQFSVERPDGSNFTLKIRSTKLEDSAMYFCARLRDTVGVDTQYFGPGTRLTVL.

This chain links TRBV14 with TRBJ1-1, with D perhaps matching TRBD1 (5 bases). The ends were cut back, 1 base at V and 3 bases at J, with 9 bases in the middle. This CDR3 comprises 14 residues. The V gene's germline CDR1 is SGHDN and CDR2 FVKESK. The CDR3 nucleotides read TGTGCCAGCAGCCAAGGGGCAGGGCACACTGAAGCTTTCTTT. Its translation: CASSQGAGHTEAFF.

This chain connects TRBV14 to TRBJ2-3, with 9 bases aligning to TRBD2. The CDR3 spans 18 residues. Germline trimming cut 3 bases from V and 2 bases from J; bases unmatched to any gene: 12. Germline lookup yields CDR1 SGHDN and CDR2 FVKESK. The CDR3 DNA sequence: TGTGCCAGCAGCCACGTCCGCTATAGCGGGAGTGACACAGATACGCAGTATTTT. It encodes CASSHVRYSGSDTDTQYF.

This sequence joins TRBV27 and TRBJ2-7; D remains unclear. From germline, CDR1 is MNHEY and CDR2 SMNVEV (reference sequence). The CDR3 has 14 residues. V lost 3 bases to trimming and J lost 3 bases, with 12 bases between them. The CDR3 here is CASSFLGPSYEQYF. CDR3 nucleotides: TGTGCCAGCAGTTTCCTAGGACCGAGCTACGAGCAGTACTTC.

The chain is built from TRBV7-6 and TRBJ2-1; 8 bases fit TRBD2. This CDR3 comprises 15 residues. Germline-derived CDR1 and CDR2 are SGHVS and FNYEAQ. V trimming: 4 bases; J trimming: 4 bases; junction bases outside the gene matches: 6. The DNA for the CDR3 is TGTGCCAGCAGCTACTTGGCGGGGGGTTACAATGAGCAGTTCTTC. It specifies CASSYLAGGYNEQFF. Drawing the rest from reference TRBV7-6 and TRBJ2-1, the complete variable domain is GAGVSQSPRYKVTKRGQDVALRCDPISGHVSLYWYRQALGQGPEFLTYFNYEAQQDKSGLPNDRFSAERPEGSISTLTIQRTEQRDSAMYRCASSYLAGGYNEQFFGPGTRLTVL.

This clone was counted only a few times. The chain is built from TRBV29-1 and TRBJ1-2; D might be TRBD1 (5 bases). CDR3 length: 11 residues. Germline CDR1 and CDR2: SQVTM and ANQGSEA. V was clipped by 4 bases and J by 8 bases, with 11 bases between them. The CDR3: CSVGGRVGYTF. As DNA, the CDR3 is TGCAGCGTTGGGGGACGCGTGGGCTACACCTTC.

There are a few counts of this clone. In nucleotides, the CDR3 is TGTGCCAGCAGCTTAGATCTCAATTCACCCCTCCACTTT. Encoded protein: CASSLDLNSPLHF. The chain is built from TRBV11-3 and TRBJ1-6; D unresolved. Germline CDR1 SGHNT, CDR2 YENEEA. Between the trimmed V and J ends, which lost 0 bases and 7 bases, there was a span of 4 bases. CDR3 length equals 13 residues.

The rearrangement uses TRBV6-1 and TRBJ2-6; no clear D gene. Germline V lookup: CDR1 MNHNS, CDR2 SASEGT. CDR3 length equals 17 residues. With 3 bases removed from V and 4 bases from J, the gap between germline ends came to 16 bases. This CDR3 is CASSDQVVPTGANVLTF. In DNA form, the CDR3 reads TGTGCCAGCAGTGACCAAGTCGTCCCGACGGGGGCCAACGTCCTGACTTTC.

This clone has a handful of counts. The chain uses TRBV7-9 and TRBJ2-2; D is unclear. Germline CDR1 SEHNR, CDR2 FQNEAQ (reference sequence). The CDR3 is 12 residues long. V was trimmed by 3 bases and J by 5 bases, leaving 4 bases between them. The CDR3 spells CASSLFTGELFF. The CDR3 DNA is TGTGCCAGCAGCTTGTTTACCGGGGAGCTGTTTTTT.

V gene TRBV27 combines with J gene TRBJ2-6; D ambiguous. V shed 5 bases and J shed 5 bases, with 19 bases lying between them. The germline V gene encodes CDR1 MNHEY and CDR2 SMNVEV (reference sequence). The CDR3 is 17 amino acids. The CDR3 bases are TGTGCCAGCAGTCTCGACTTGCTACAAAGTCGGGCCAACGTCCTGACTTTC. Its protein product is CASSLDLLQSRANVLTF.

The chain recombines TRBV5-6 with TRBJ1-2; 7 bases match TRBD1. J gave up 7 bases and V 0 bases, and 6 bases lay outside the gene matches. Germline loops: CDR1 SGHDT, CDR2 YYEEEE. CDR3 length equals 14 residues. CDR3 in DNA: TGTGCCAGCAGCTTGGAGGGCAGGGGGGCTGGCTACACCTTC. Its protein product is CASSLEGRGAGYTF.

The CDR3 loop is CASRAQGTNYGYTF. The DNA for the CDR3 is TGTGCCAGCAGGGCCCAAGGGACTAACTATGGCTACACCTTC. The V gene is TRBV2, the J gene TRBJ1-2; D gene unclear. Per the germline V gene, CDR1 is SNHLY and CDR2 is FYNNEI. The CDR3 spans 14 residues. V gave up 6 bases and J gave up 0 bases, with 11 bases separating them.

This chain joins TRBV11-2 and TRBJ1-1; tentative D call: TRBD1 (6 bases). The germline CDR1 and CDR2 sequences are SGHAT and FQNNGV. Between the trimmed V and J ends, which lost 0 bases and 6 bases, there was a span of 14 bases. The CDR3 consists of 15 residues. CDR3 nucleotides: TGTGCCAGCAGCTTAGATCCAGGGGCGGCGGCTGAAGCTTTCTTT. The encoded protein is CASSLDPGAAAEAFF. Looking up the rest from reference TRBV11-2 and TRBJ1-1 gives the full variable domain: EAGVAQSPRYKIIEKRQSVAFWCNPISGHATLYWYQQILGQGPKLLIQFQNNGVVDDSQLPKDRFSAERLKGVDSTLKIQPAKLEDSAVYLCASSLDPGAAAEAFFGQGTRLTVV.

This chain joins TRBV4-1 and TRBJ1-2; 9 positions match TRBD1. CDR3 length equals 16 residues. V lost 0 bases, J lost 4 bases, and 6 bases stayed unmatched. The germline CDR1 and CDR2 sequences are MGHRA and YSYEKL. The CDR3 here is CASSQDGQGRTYGYTF. The CDR3 DNA follows: TGCGCCAGCAGCCAAGACGGACAGGGGCGTACCTATGGCTACACCTTC.

The CDR3 bases are TGTGCCAGCAGTCCAATAAACAGGGCCAATCAGCCCCAGCATTTT. Translation gives CASSPINRANQPQHF. This chain uses TRBV27 with TRBJ1-5; D might be TRBD1 (6 bases). Germline V gene data show CDR1 as MNHEY and CDR2 as SMNVEV (reference sequence). Trimming cost V 5 bases and J 3 bases, with 14 bases left between them. The CDR3 extends over 15 amino acids.

A word on this clone: Other DNA sequences of this sample code for an identical CDR3. This chain connects TRBV5-1 to TRBJ1-3; no clear D gene. The CDR3 is 12 amino acids. V was pared by 0 bases and J by 4 bases, with 2 bases between. The V gene's germline CDR1 is SGHRS and CDR2 YFSETQ. CDR3 sequence: CASSLGGNTIYF. The CDR3 nucleotides read TGCGCCAGCAGCTTGGGGGGAAACACCATATATTTT.

This sequence joins TRBV6-8 and TRBJ1-2; D remains unclear. CDR3 size: 10 residues. Between the trimmed V and J ends, which lost 8 bases and 10 bases, there was a span of 11 bases. The germline V gene encodes CDR1 MNHGY and CDR2 SAAAGT. The CDR3 is CASPLQYYTF. CDR3 nucleotide sequence: TGTGCCAGCCCCCTTCAGTACTACACCTTC.

The V and J genes are TRBV11-2 and TRBJ2-1, with a possible D match to TRBD2 (5 bases). CDR1 is SGHAT and CDR2 is FQNNGV in the germline V gene. The CDR3 has 15 amino acids. Deletions cut 8 bases from V and 3 bases from J, with 17 bases between. The CDR3 protein is CASRPPGINYNEQFF. The CDR3 region has the DNA TGTGCCAGCCGACCGCCCGGGATAAACTACAATGAGCAGTTCTTC.

The chain recombines TRBV28 with TRBJ2-7; 7 bases match TRBD1. Per germline, CDR1 MDHEN and CDR2 SYDVKM. J gave up 1 base and V 6 bases, and 6 bases lay outside the gene matches. This CDR3 spans 14 amino acids. CDR3 DNA sequence: TGTGCCAGCAGAGGGACAGTGCCATCCTACGAGCAGTACTTC. This encodes CASRGTVPSYEQYF.

V usage is TRBV18 and J usage is TRBJ1-6; D remains ambiguous. This CDR3 contains 14 residues. V lost 3 bases, J lost 6 bases, and 9 bases lay in between. CDR1 is KGHSH, CDR2 LQKENI, per germline. The CDR3 region has the DNA TGTGCCAGCTCACCCCAGGAAGGTAATTCACCCCTCCACTTT. Its protein product is CASSPQEGNSPLHF.

This chain links TRBV5-1 with TRBJ2-1; 12 nucleotides line up with TRBD1. Losses at the gene ends were 2 bases for V and 8 bases for J; bases not matched to a gene: 5. CDR1 and CDR2 from the germline V gene are SGHRS and YFSETQ. This CDR3 spans 15 amino acids. CDR3 sequence: CASSFWDRGHDEQFF. The CDR3 nucleotides are TGCGCCAGCAGCTTCTGGGACAGGGGGCACGATGAGCAGTTCTTC.

The chain joins TRBV12-5 to TRBJ1-1; D perhaps matches TRBD1 (6 bases). CDR1 is LGHNT, CDR2 FRNRAP, per germline. The CDR3 runs 13 residues. Trimming removed 6 bases from V and 3 bases from J, with 11 bases in between. The CDR3 region is CASGLQGYTEAFF. DNA of the CDR3: TGTGCTAGTGGCCTACAGGGCTACACTGAAGCTTTCTTT.

This clone was seen a handful of times. The rearrangement links TRBV6-1 to TRBJ1-1; 10 nucleotides match TRBD1. Germline CDR1 MNHNS, CDR2 SASEGT. The V and J ends lost 3 bases and 4 bases, in that order; junction bases with no gene match: 5. The CDR3 contains 15 residues. The chain's CDR3 is CASSDGTGEVTEAFF. DNA of the CDR3: TGTGCCAGCAGTGATGGGACAGGGGAGGTCACTGAAGCTTTCTTT.